This passage covers 14 T cell receptor beta chains from one sample sequenced in a study of cytomegalovirus exposure and HLA in healthy donors. With 60 Vbeta and 13 Jbeta primers, the PCR was carried out. Measured with immunoSEQ multiplex PCR; TCRdb has only the in-frame clones, and not every one. The sample has approximately 130,000 clones, around four fifths seen once. Source material: PBMCs. These receptors all come from a man in his forties or fifties in good health and CMV-seronegative.

CDR3 coding DNA: TGTGCCAGCAGCTTCAACAGGGTTGCGAACGAGCAGTACTTC. Encoded protein: CASSFNRVANEQYF. The J gene is TRBJ2-7, the V gene TRBV11-2; D is possibly TRBD1 (6 bases). The germline V and J ends were trimmed by 3 bases and 5 bases, with 14 bases remaining between them. The CDR3 extends over 14 amino acids. Germline V CDR1 and CDR2: SGHAT, FQNNGV. Together with reference TRBV11-2 and TRBJ2-7, the CDR3 gives the full variable domain: EAGVAQSPRYKIIEKRQSVAFWCNPISGHATLYWYQQILGQGPKLLIQFQNNGVVDDSQLPKDRFSAERLKGVDSTLKIQPAKLEDSAVYLCASSFNRVANEQYFGPGTRLTVT.

V and J are TRBV2 and TRBJ2-7; D is unclear. CDR1 is SNHLY, CDR2 FYNNEI, per germline. This CDR3 region has 12 residues. V was cut by 7 bases and J by 2 bases, with 9 bases left in between. Written as DNA, the CDR3 is TGTGCCAGCATAGATACAGCCTACGAGCAGTACTTC. This gives the protein CASIDTAYEQYF.

A few counts support this clone. V usage is TRBV4-3 and J usage is TRBJ1-2; D unclear. Germline CDR1 is LGHNA and CDR2 is YSLEER. Trimming cost V 4 bases and J 5 bases, with 14 bases left between them. The CDR3 contains 14 residues. The CDR3 bases are TGCGCCAGCAGCCCCAGACTGATAACTTATGGCTACACCTTC. Amino acid sequence: CASSPRLITYGYTF.

This clone was found a few times. The rearrangement links TRBV29-1 to TRBJ1-6; 9 bases fit TRBD1. This CDR3 is 13 amino acids long. The germline V gene has CDR1 SQVTM and CDR2 ANQGSEA. J was trimmed by 8 bases and V by 6 bases; bases with no gene match: 5. CDR3 protein: CSVATGGDSPLHF. CDR3 bases: TGCAGCGTAGCCACAGGGGGCGATTCACCCCTCCACTTT.

This chain joins TRBV11-2 and TRBJ2-1, with 7 nucleotides matching TRBD2. The CDR3 spans 16 residues. The germline V gene encodes CDR1 SGHAT and CDR2 FQNNGV. The V gene end was trimmed by 1 base and the J gene end by 5 bases; junction bases not matched to a gene: 8. The CDR3 protein is CASSLGDGRLNNEQFF. The CDR3 nucleotides are TGTGCCAGCAGCTTAGGAGACGGGAGGCTAAACAATGAGCAGTTCTTC.

V is TRBV6-6 and J is TRBJ1-2, with D possibly being TRBD1 (5 bases). CDR3 length: 10 residues. CDR1 and CDR2 from the germline V gene are MNHNY and SVGAGI (reference sequence). V was cut by 10 bases and J by 10 bases, with 13 bases left in between. CDR3 amino acids: CAIGSGDYTF. As DNA, the CDR3 is TGTGCCATAGGGTCGGGGGACTACACCTTC.

The genes are TRBV13 and TRBJ2-1, with no clear D. Germline assignment: CDR1 PRHDT and CDR2 FYEKMQ (reference sequence). The ends were cut back, 6 bases at V and 8 bases at J, with 8 bases in the middle. This CDR3 has 11 amino acids. Here the CDR3 DNA reads TGTGCCAGCAGTCGTTCTGATGAGCAGTTCTTC. This codes for CASSRSDEQFF. The full variable domain, in which reference TRBV13 and TRBJ2-1 provide the parts outside the CDR3, is AAGVIQSPRHLIKEKRETATLKCYPIPRHDTVYWYQQGPGQDPQFLISFYEKMQSDKGSIPDRFSAQQFSDYHSELNMSSLELGDSALYFCASSRSDEQFFGPGTRLTVL.

The J gene is TRBJ2-7, the V gene TRBV4-3; 9 nucleotides align to TRBD2. The CDR3 consists of 15 residues. Germline trimming cut 3 bases from V and 0 bases from J; bases unmatched to any gene: 3. In germline, CDR1 is LGHNA, CDR2 YSLEER. The CDR3 DNA sequence: TGCGCCAGCAGCCAGCGGACTAGCGACTCCTACGAGCAGTACTTC. It translates to CASSQRTSDSYEQYF.

Written as DNA, the CDR3 is TGTGCCAGCAGCAAAGCCGTAAACGAGCAGTACTTC. Protein: CASSKAVNEQYF. The chain is built from TRBV21-1 and TRBJ2-7; the table calls TRBD2, which could not be checked here. TRBV21-1 is an annotated pseudogene. The CDR3 sequence is 12 residues long.

J is TRBJ2-2 and V is TRBV30; tentative D call: TRBD2 (6 bases). The CDR3 extends over 12 amino acids. From germline, CDR1 is GTSNPN and CDR2 SVGIG (reference sequence). CDR3 loop: CGTGVRVGELFF. CDR3 nucleotide sequence: TGTGGAACGGGAGTGAGGGTCGGGGAGCTGTTTTTT. Using reference TRBV30 and TRBJ2-2 for the parts outside the CDR3, the full variable domain is SQTIHQWPATLVQPVGSPLSLECTVEGTSNPNLYWYRQAAGRGLQLLFYSVGIGQISSEVPQNLSASRPQDRQFILSSKKLLLSDSGFYLCGTGVRVGELFFGEGSRLTVL.

The chain is built from TRBV11-1 and TRBJ1-1; unclear D gene. In germline, CDR1 is SGHAT, CDR2 FQDESV (reference sequence). The CDR3 runs 11 residues. The germline V and J ends were trimmed by 5 bases and 11 bases, with 12 bases remaining between them. CDR3 region: CASSKEGAAFF. The CDR3 region has the DNA TGTGCCAGCAGCAAAGAGGGTGCTGCTTTCTTT.

This clone was detected only a few times. CDR3 nucleotide sequence: TGTGCCAGCAGCTTAATGGTCGGTGAGCAGTTCTTC. Its translation is CASSLMVGEQFF. The rearrangement links TRBV7-2 to TRBJ2-1; D ambiguous. V shed 2 bases and J shed 9 bases, with 8 bases lying between them. CDR1 and CDR2 (germline): SGHTA, FQGNSA. The CDR3 totals 12 residues.

The rearrangement uses TRBV18 and TRBJ2-2, with TRBD2 identical over 12 bases. This CDR3 region has 16 residues. After removal of 6 bases from V and 4 bases from J, the junction contained 6 bases not matched to a gene. Germline lookup yields CDR1 KGHSH and CDR2 LQKENI. CDR3: CASSPPSGRGTGELFF. DNA of the CDR3: TGTGCCAGCTCGCCTCCTAGCGGGAGGGGCACCGGGGAGCTGTTTTTT. Using reference TRBV18 and TRBJ2-2 for the parts outside the CDR3, the full variable domain is NAGVMQNPRHLVRRRGQEARLRCSPMKGHSHVYWYRQLPEEGLKFMVYLQKENIIDESGMPKERFSAEFPKEGPSILRIQQVVRGDSAAYFCASSPPSGRGTGELFFGEGSRLTVL.

The genes are TRBV5-6 and TRBJ1-6, with TRBD1 identical over 10 bases. The CDR3 extends over 15 amino acids. J lost 6 bases, V lost 2 bases, and 2 bases had no gene match. Germline loops: CDR1 SGHDT, CDR2 YYEEEE. The CDR3 DNA reads as TGTGCCAGCAGCTTCCGGACAGGGGGTAATTCACCCCTCCACTTT. As protein: CASSFRTGGNSPLHF.